Detailed here is one T cell receptor (beta chain). This clonotype was seen ten or more times. Its antigen remains undetermined. No base quality information exists; no much larger clone differs at one position. Unsorted PBMC libraries were generated from 2 million PBMCs stored in RNAlater at -80 °C until RNA extraction. The multiple sclerosis patients were enrolled in a US clinical protocol that evaluated disease progression with magnetic resonance imaging. Peripheral blood was subjected to Ficoll-Hypaque density gradient centrifugation to isolate PBMCs, which were then cryopreserved in liquid nitrogen. These data originate in a study of neurological immune-mediated disorders (dated by TCRdb to between 2017 and 2020). Describing the broader study: Among the approximately 35 multiple sclerosis patients, relapsing-remitting MS accounted for 31 and secondary progressive MS accounted for 3. Peripheral blood TCR-beta repertoires from HTLV-I-associated myelopathy (HAM/TSP) patients, multiple sclerosis patients and healthy controls were compared by UMI-based sequencing. Alongside PBMC samples, the set of about 97 TCR-beta libraries contained longitudinal samples, technical triplicates, and paired CD4+ and CD8+ T-cell subsets that had been sorted. The cohort was made up of 68 subjects, consisting of around 15 HAM/TSP patients, 34 multiple sclerosis patients and about 20 healthy controls. Study-wide conclusions, independent of this receptor: No identical CDR3 amino acid sequences were shared among expanded clones across subjects, suggesting private TCR-beta repertoires in all groups. Repertoires from 18 of 34 MS patients were grouped by phylogenetic analysis into a cluster of related CDR3 sequences, suggesting a possible repertoire-level signature. TCR clonal expansion was highest in HAM/TSP patients and lowest in MS patients, with MS patients falling below even healthy controls. No clinical or MRI features were associated with the MS cluster, and the authors said that larger cohorts are needed.

The CDR3 runs 17 residues from the cysteine to the phenylalanine. Left in the record is the CDR3 DNA by itself, 51 bases read in frame from the first base. CDR1 LNHNV and CDR2 YYDKDF are derived from the germline V gene (reference sequence). At the junction V is shortened by 0 bases and J by 6 bases, with 18 bases in between. To synthesize cDNA, template-switch 5'RACE was performed with a primer carrying a 10-nucleotide random unique molecular identifier so that each TCR transcript was tagged. Every sequencing run yielded over 180 million TCR-beta sequences covering 15-18 subjects. The RNeasy kit was used for extraction of total RNA. TCR-beta VDJ regions were amplified with primers for the TCR constant region and the 5'RACE anchor, using the KAPA Real-time Library Amplification kit. A first PCR added sample indexes and Illumina adaptors, after which a second PCR increased the library yield. After Ampure bead purification, the roughly 650 bp TCR product was size-selected on a 2% E-gel SizeSelection system. Before pooling, library quality was checked on a Bioanalyzer, concentration was measured with Qubit, and libraries were quantified with the Kapa Library Quantification kit. An Illumina HiSeq 2500 was used to sequence the libraries paired-end at 2 x 150 bp. To increase sequence diversity, about 25-31% phiX was spiked into each library pool. The authors processed their data as follows. Quality-filtered reads were processed with the UMI-based MiGEC pipeline, and over 75% of raw TCR sequences were removed by the MiGEC pipeline during error correction. IMGT germline references were used for alignment of VDJ genes, and clonotypes were defined by a unique CDR3 amino acid sequence together with V-J genes. Clonal expansion, Shannon diversity and CDR3 relatedness were evaluated with VDJtools (CalcPairwiseDistances, ClusterSamples), while phylogenetic trees were built in CLCbio workbench. Using coefficient-of-variation modelling across technical triplicates, the study counted a clone as expanded if it had at least 8 unique UMIs. Starting from the raw public reads, TCRdb applied fastp trimming at Q25, assembled clones with MiXCR and retained in-frame beta chains. Identical CDR3 proteins give one entry, which carries the most common genes and DNA. The V and J calls come from TCRdb's annotation, not from the publication. This sample lists around 30,000 distinct CDR3 sequences; about 2.6% were detected once. The ten largest make up about 2.3% of the sample.

Rearrangement joined TRBV15 to TRBJ2-4; a weak D assignment points to TRBD2 (6 bases agree). Sequencing was performed on PBMCs. This sequence was found in a woman in her forties or fifties with multiple sclerosis. In nucleotide form, the sequence is TGTGCCACCAGCAGAGAACCGCGGGGATTGGGGGGAAACATTCAGTACTTC. This translates into CATSREPRGLGGNIQYF.